Below, 7 T cell receptor beta chains from the same sample are listed, as sequenced in a study of T cells in Graves' hyperthyroidism and ophthalmopathy. Template material for amplifying TCR beta CDR3 regions consisted of RNA transcripts. First-round RT-PCR with HTBI primers amplified the TCR CDR3 region. In TCRdb, the multiplex PCR reads were re-called with MiXCR into one record per CDR3 protein. The repertoire includes about 610,000 distinct CDR3 sequences, 14% to 15% of them detected once, and around 4% sits in the top ten. The specimen sequenced was blood. The receptors come from a middle-aged woman with Graves' ophthalmopathy.

This clonotype was observed at least ten times. The chain combines TRBV25-1 with TRBJ1-1; maybe TRBD1 (6 bases). The CDR3 is made up of 14 amino acids. Germline V lookup: CDR1 MGHDK, CDR2 SYGVNS. Deletions cut 0 bases from V and 10 bases from J, with 15 bases between. In nucleotides, the CDR3 is TGTGCCAGCAGTGAATACCCAGGGGAGACAGCAGCTTTCTTT. Its translation: CASSEYPGETAAFF.

V usage is TRBV11-2 and J usage is TRBJ2-3, with TRBD2 matching 10 bases. V shed 6 bases and J 6 bases; nucleotides not matched to a gene: 9. CDR3 length: 15 residues. Germline CDR1 reads SGHAT; CDR2 reads FQNNGV. The CDR3 nucleotides are TGTGCCAGCAGTCTCCTAGCGGGAGTGGCGGATACGCAGTATTTT. Translated: CASSLLAGVADTQYF.

This clonotype was observed many times. The gene calls are TRBV20-1 and TRBJ2-1, with 8 bases identical to TRBD2. Unmatched junction bases numbered 6, after V lost 3 bases and J lost 2 bases. Germline CDR1 reads DFQATT; CDR2 reads SNEGSKA (reference sequence). The CDR3 contains 15 residues. The CDR3 DNA reads TGCAGTGCTAGGGGTAGCGGGGTCACCTACAATGAGCAGTTCTTC. Residues: CSARGSGVTYNEQFF.

In regard to this clonotype: A single base separates this from a much larger clone, so it may be a read error. The rearrangement links TRBV29-1 to TRBJ2-4, with no clear D. CDR3 length: 12 amino acids. The germline V gene has CDR1 SQVTM and CDR2 ANQGSEA. CDR3 protein: CRFPVGKNIQYF. The CDR3 nucleotides are TGCAGGTTTCCGGTAGGCAAAAACATTCAGTACTTC.

The chain employs TRBV24-1 and TRBJ1-1, with 7 bases lining up with TRBD1. CDR3 length equals 13 residues. V dropped 4 bases and J dropped 8; count of bases not matched to a gene: 6. Germline CDR1 reads KGHDR; CDR2 reads SFDVKD. This chain's CDR3 is CATSDYDRVEAFF. The CDR3 region has the DNA TGTGCCACCAGTGACTACGACAGGGTCGAAGCTTTCTTT.

This clonotype was seen at least ten times. The chain combines TRBV19 with TRBJ1-5, with D possibly matching TRBD1 (5 bases). Trimming removed 10 bases from V and 2 bases from J, with 15 bases in between. The germline CDR1 and CDR2 sequences are LNHDA and SQIVND (reference sequence). This CDR3 spans 14 amino acids. The CDR3 sequence: CATNGGFGNQPQHF. The CDR3 DNA sequence: TGTGCCACCAATGGGGGGTTTGGCAATCAGCCCCAGCATTTT.

This clonotype was seen many times. The chain couples TRBV20-1 to TRBJ2-2; possible D gene TRBD2, 6 bases. The CDR3 length is 15 residues. V was trimmed by 6 bases and J by 0 bases, leaving 14 bases between them. Germline CDR1 is DFQATT and CDR2 is SNEGSKA (reference sequence). The CDR3 reads CSATQERANTGELFF. CDR3 nucleotides: TGCAGTGCCACCCAGGAGCGGGCGAACACCGGGGAGCTGTTTTTT.